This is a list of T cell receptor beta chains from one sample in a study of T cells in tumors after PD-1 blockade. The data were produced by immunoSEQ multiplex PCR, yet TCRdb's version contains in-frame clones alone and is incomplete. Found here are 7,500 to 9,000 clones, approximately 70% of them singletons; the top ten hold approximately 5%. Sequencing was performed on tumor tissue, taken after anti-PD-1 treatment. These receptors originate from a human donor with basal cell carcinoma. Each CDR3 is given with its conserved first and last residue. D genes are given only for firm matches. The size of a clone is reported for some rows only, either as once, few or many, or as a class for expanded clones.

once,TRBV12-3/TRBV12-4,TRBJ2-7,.,TGTGCCAGCAGGGTAGCAGGATCCTACGAGCAGTACTTC,CASRVAGSYEQYF
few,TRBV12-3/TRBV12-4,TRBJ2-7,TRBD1,TGTGCCAGCACCACAGGGGGCCACCACGAGCAGTACTTC,CASTTGGHHEQYF
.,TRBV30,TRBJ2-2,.,TGTGCCCAGGACAGCAACACCGGGGAGCTGTTTTTT,CAQDSNTGELFF
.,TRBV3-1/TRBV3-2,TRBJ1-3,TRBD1,TGTGCCAGCAGCCAAGGGAGGGGGCTTGGAAACACCATATATTTT,CASSQGRGLGNTIYF
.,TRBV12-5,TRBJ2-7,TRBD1,TGTGCTAGTGCCACCGGACAGGTCTACGAGCAGTACTTC,CASATGQVYEQYF
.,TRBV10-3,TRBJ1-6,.,TGTGCCATCAGTGAGGGACAGATCGGGGGAGGGAGGAATTCACCCCTCCACTTT,CAISEGQIGGGRNSPLHF
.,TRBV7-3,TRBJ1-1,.,TGTGCCAGCAGCTACCTGATCGGCACTGAAGCTTTCTTT,CASSYLIGTEAFF
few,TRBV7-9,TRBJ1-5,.,TGTGCCAGCAGCTTAGGTACAGGACACAATCAGCCCCAGCATTTT,CASSLGTGHNQPQHF
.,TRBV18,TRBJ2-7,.,TGTGCCAGCTCACCACTGGCCGGATCGGGGCTTTCGTACGAGCAGTACTTC,CASSPLAGSGLSYEQYF
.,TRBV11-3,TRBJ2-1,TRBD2,TGTGCCAGCAGCTCCCAGCGGGGGGAATATGAGCAGTTCTTC,CASSSQRGEYEQFF
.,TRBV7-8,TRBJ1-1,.,TGTGCCAGCAGCCGCCGGGCAGGGGACGGCACTGAAGCTTTCTTT,CASSRRAGDGTEAFF
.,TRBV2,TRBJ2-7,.,TGTGCCAGCAGTGCCGGGTTTTACGAGCAGTACTTC,CASSAGFYEQYF
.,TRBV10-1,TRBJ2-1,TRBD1,TGCGCCAGCAGTGTAAGGCGGACAGGGGCCCACAATGAGCAGTTCTTC,CASSVRRTGAHNEQFF
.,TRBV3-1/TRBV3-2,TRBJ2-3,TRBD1,TGTGCCAGCAGCCAGGTGACAGGGACAGATACGCAGTATTTT,CASSQVTGTDTQYF
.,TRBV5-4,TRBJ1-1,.,TGTGCCAGCAGCACTGGCGGGGTGGTGAACACTGAAGCTTTCTTT,CASSTGGVVNTEAFF
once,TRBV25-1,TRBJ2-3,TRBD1,TGTGCCAGCAGTGACCGGGACAGGGTATTCACAGATACGCAGTATTTT,CASSDRDRVFTDTQYF
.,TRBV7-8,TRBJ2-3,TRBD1,TGTGCCAGCAGCTCAAGAAAGACCCGGACAGGGGGCACAGATACGCAGTATTTT,CASSSRKTRTGGTDTQYF
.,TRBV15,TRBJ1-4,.,TGTGCCACCAGCAGGGGCGGGACGGGGTCTAATGAAAAACTGTTTTTT,CATSRGGTGSNEKLFF
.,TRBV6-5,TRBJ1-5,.,TGTGCCAGCAGGCCCGTCGGGGTCTTCAATCAGCCCCAGCATTTT,CASRPVGVFNQPQHF
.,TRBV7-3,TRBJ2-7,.,TGTGCCAGCAGCCCCTTCCAGGGGAATGTGCAGTACTTC,CASSPFQGNVQYF
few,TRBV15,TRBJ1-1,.,TGTGCCACCGGGGCGGGGACCGGGGGGAGAACTGAAGCTTTCTTT,CATGAGTGGRTEAFF
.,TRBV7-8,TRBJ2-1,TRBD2,TGTGCCAGCAGCTTAGGTCGACTAGCGGGTAACAATGAGCAGTTCTTC,CASSLGRLAGNNEQFF
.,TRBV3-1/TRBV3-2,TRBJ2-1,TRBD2,TGTGCCAGCAGCCCCCCACGCACTAGCGGGGGGGCCGGTGAGCAGTTCTTC,CASSPPRTSGGAGEQFF
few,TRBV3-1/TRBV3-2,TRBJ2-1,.,TGTGCCAGCAGCCCTACCGGACCCGAGCAGTTCTTC,CASSPTGPEQFF
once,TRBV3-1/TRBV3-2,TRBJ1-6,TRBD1,TGTGCCAGCAGCCAGGGGGACAGTAAGAATTCACCCCTCCACTTT,CASSQGDSKNSPLHF
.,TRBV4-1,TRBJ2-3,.,TGCGCCAGCAGCCGCGGGGGCCGCACAGATACGCAGTATTTT,CASSRGGRTDTQYF
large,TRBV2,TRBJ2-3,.,TGTGCCAGCAGTGAAAACTCTGGGTTGGTAGATACGCAGTATTTT,CASSENSGLVDTQYF
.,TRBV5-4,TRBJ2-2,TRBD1,TGTGCCAGCAGCCTCAGGGGGCGGTTAACCGGGGAGCTGTTTTTT,CASSLRGRLTGELFF
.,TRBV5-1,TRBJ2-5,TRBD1,TGCGCCAGCAGTACCGGCCGCGGGACAGGCTATTCACGGGAGACCCAGTACTTC,CASSTGRGTGYSRETQYF
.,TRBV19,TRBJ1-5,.,TGTGCCAGTAGTATCAGTGGAAGACGGGAAAATCAGCCCCAGCATTTT,CASSISGRRENQPQHF
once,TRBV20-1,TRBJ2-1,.,TGCAGTGCTAGAGAAAAGGGAGGGCAGTTCTTC,CSAREKGGQFF
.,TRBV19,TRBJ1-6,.,TGTGCCAGTAGGAAGGACGGAGTATATAATTCACCCCTCCACTTT,CASRKDGVYNSPLHF
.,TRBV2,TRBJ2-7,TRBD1,TGTGCCAGCAAAGACAGGGTTGGCGAGCAGTACTTC,CASKDRVGEQYF
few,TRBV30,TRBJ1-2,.,TGTGCCTGGAGTGTACGGAAAGCTCGCTATGGCTACACCTTC,CAWSVRKARYGYTF
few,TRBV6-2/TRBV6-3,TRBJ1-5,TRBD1,TGTGCCAGCAGCGACGGGGGGACAGGCCACCAGCCCCAGCATTTT,CASSDGGTGHQPQHF
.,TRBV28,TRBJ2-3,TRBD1,TGTGCCAGCAGGAGGACAGGGGCACTAGATACGCAGTATTTT,CASRRTGALDTQYF
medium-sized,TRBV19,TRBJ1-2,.,TGTGCCAGTAGCCTGCAGGGTCTTAACTATGGCTACACCTTC,CASSLQGLNYGYTF